The 25 T cell receptor delta chains listed next were all sequenced from one sample in a study of Vδ1+ human thymocytes. Findings and limits, study-wide: Thymic TRG and TRD repertoires appeared highly polyclonal.

Extracted RNA was reverse transcribed into cDNA. Pooled V-gene forward primers with one constant-region reverse primer generated the CDR3 amplicons by multiplex PCR. TCRdb applied CATT to the multiplex PCR reads for clone calling. The profile shows 45,000 to 75,000 delta-chain clones, over 12% of them singletons. No antigens are known for them. The specimen was Vdelta1+ gamma-delta thymocytes from the thymus. As to subset: FACS-sorted CD3+ TCRalphabeta- TCRVdelta1+ TCRVdelta2- thymocytes. The receptors stem from a girl under two years old who had congenital heart surgery.

The chain links TRDV1 to TRDJ1; 8 positions match TRDD3. The CDR3 length is 20 residues. Germline CDR1 reads TSWWSYY; CDR2 reads QGS. Losses at the gene ends were 2 bases for V and 1 base for J; bases not matched to a gene: 18. CDR3 protein: CALGENLPLVLGGTTDKLIF. As DNA, the CDR3 is TGTGCTCTTGGGGAAAACCTTCCCCTAGTACTGGGGGGGACCACCGATAAACTCATCTTT.

The table lists this clone with a few counts. The rearrangement links TRAV29/DV5 to TRDJ1, with 10 bases identical to TRDD3. Germline loops: CDR1 NSMFDY, CDR2 ISSIKDK. This CDR3 is built from 21 residues. V dropped 0 bases and J dropped 2; count of bases not matched to a gene: 22. The CDR3: CAASATPSSVLGDGKTDKLIF. As DNA, the CDR3 is TGTGCAGCAAGCGCGACGCCTTCGTCGGTACTGGGGGATGGTAAGACCGATAAACTCATCTTT.

This clone was seen more than once but under ten times. The chain is built from TRAV29/DV5 and TRDJ1; 10 positions agree with TRDD3. The germline V gene has CDR1 NSMFDY and CDR2 ISSIKDK. CDR3 length: 17 amino acids. V shed 0 bases and J 3 bases; nucleotides not matched to a gene: 11. The CDR3 spells CAASARSWGICPDKLIF. The CDR3, as DNA: TGTGCAGCAAGCGCGCGCAGCTGGGGGATATGCCCCGATAAACTCATCTTT.

This chain uses TRAV29/DV5 with TRDJ1, with 8 bases that match TRDD3. The junction had 22 bases not matched to a gene; V was cut back by 0 bases and J by 0 bases. The CDR3 is made up of 21 amino acids. CDR1 NSMFDY and CDR2 ISSIKDK come from the germline V gene. DNA for the CDR3: TGTGCAGCAAGCGTCCTACGCCACTCTCACTGGGGGGCAATTTACACCGATAAACTCATCTTT. Its translation: CAASVLRHSHWGAIYTDKLIF.

This clone has just a few counts. This chain links TRDV1 with TRDJ1; D not resolved. The CDR3 totals 19 residues. Trimming left V 0 bases short and J 4 bases short, with 24 bases between. Germline CDR1 TSWWSYY, CDR2 QGS. The chain's CDR3 is CALGELAPPVLRAYDKLIF. DNA of the CDR3: TGTGCTCTTGGGGAACTTGCCCCCCCCGTACTGAGAGCATACGATAAACTCATCTTT.

The chain is built from TRDV1 and TRDJ1; D is possibly TRDD2 or TRDD3 (6 bases each). The CDR3 length is 18 residues. Per the germline V gene, CDR1 is TSWWSYY and CDR2 is QGS. V gave up 3 bases and J gave up 4 bases, with 24 bases separating them. CDR3 coding DNA: TGTGCTCTTGGGGACCCGCCTTCCAATTCCTGGGGTTGCGATAAACTCATCTTT. It is translated as CALGDPPSNSWGCDKLIF.

The chain recombines TRDV1 with TRDJ1, with TRDD3 identical over 11 bases. This CDR3 is built from 23 residues. Unmatched junction bases numbered 23, after V lost 2 bases and J lost 0 bases. The V gene's germline CDR1 is TSWWSYY and CDR2 QGS. The DNA of the CDR3 is TGTGCTCTTGGGGAAGGACCTACGTTTTATCCGGCTGGGGGATACAAGTACACCGATAAACTCATCTTT. This encodes CALGEGPTFYPAGGYKYTDKLIF.

The chain carries TRDV1 and TRDJ1; D gene ambiguous. V gave up 0 bases and J gave up 1 base, with 24 bases separating them. Germline-derived CDR1 and CDR2 are TSWWSYY and QGS. This CDR3 comprises 20 residues. The DNA of the CDR3 is TGTGCTCTTGGGGAACTTGAAACTACAGCTACTGTCGCGTGCACCGATAAACTCATCTTT. This sequence encodes CALGELETTATVACTDKLIF.

The chain couples TRDV1 to TRDJ1, with TRDD2 matching 9 bases. The CDR3 consists of 21 residues. The V and J ends lost 3 bases and 8 bases, in that order; junction bases with no gene match: 28. CDR1 and CDR2 from the germline V gene are TSWWSYY and QGS. CDR3 amino acids: CALGDSSAFLRKGPGDPKLIF. In nucleotides, the CDR3 is TGTGCTCTTGGGGACAGTTCGGCCTTCCTACGTAAGGGTCCGGGGGACCCAAAACTCATCTTT.

The V call is TRDV1, the J call TRDJ1; 10 bases align to TRDD3. With V trimmed by 3 bases and J by 0 bases, 19 bases remained unmatched. Germline V gene data show CDR1 as TSWWSYY and CDR2 as QGS. This CDR3 has 21 residues. CDR3 protein: CALGDLPIPLEGDTYTDKLIF. The CDR3 DNA reads as TGTGCTCTTGGGGACCTTCCTATTCCCCTCGAGGGGGATACGTACACCGATAAACTCATCTTT.

The V gene is TRDV1, the J gene TRDJ1; 7 bases match TRDD3. J lost 0 bases, V lost 0 bases, and 16 bases had no gene match. The CDR3 spans 20 residues. Germline values: CDR1 TSWWSYY, CDR2 QGS. The CDR3 reads CALGELNMGDRHFYTDKLIF. The DNA of the CDR3 is TGTGCTCTTGGGGAACTCAATATGGGGGACAGACACTTCTACACCGATAAACTCATCTTT.

This chain uses TRDV1 with TRDJ1; 9 nucleotides match TRDD2. Germline CDR1 reads TSWWSYY; CDR2 reads QGS. V trimming: 1 base; J trimming: 1 base; junction bases outside the gene matches: 22. The CDR3 extends over 22 amino acids. In DNA, the CDR3 is TGTGCTCTTGGGGAACCCACTAGGCCTTCCTACGAGGGGGATCCTCGCACCGATAAACTCATCTTT. Protein sequence: CALGEPTRPSYEGDPRTDKLIF.

The chain is built from TRDV1 and TRDJ1; 13 nucleotides agree with TRDD3. The CDR3 covers 29 residues. Trimming took 3 bases from V and 0 from J; bases not matched to a gene: 40. Germline V gene lookup returns CDR1 TSWWSYY and CDR2 QGS. The DNA of the CDR3 is TGTGCTCTTGGGGACCCCCTTCCTACAGCTGTTTGGACTGGGGGATACGGAGAGAGCGCGAGGGGGCACACCGATAAACTCATCTTT. It is translated as CALGDPLPTAVWTGGYGESARGHTDKLIF.

V and J are TRDV1 and TRDJ1; D might be TRDD2 (5 bases). Germline CDR1 TSWWSYY, CDR2 QGS. Trimming took off 3 bases at V and 2 bases at J, with 22 bases between the two ends. CDR3 length: 18 residues. DNA for the CDR3: TGTGCTCTTGGGGAGCCCTCTTCCCCGCTACACGGGACCGATAAACTCATCTTT. Translating it yields CALGEPSSPLHGTDKLIF.

This clone has more than one count but fewer than ten. The chain is built from TRDV1 and TRDJ1, with D possibly being TRDD2 (5 bases). Germline V gene sequence: CDR1 TSWWSYY, CDR2 QGS. The length of the CDR3 is 22 residues. The germline V and J ends were trimmed by 2 bases and 0 bases, with 31 bases remaining between them. This CDR3 reads CALGEFVRSTHPPPTYTDKLIF. The DNA of the CDR3 is TGTGCTCTTGGGGAATTTGTAAGGAGCACCCACCCTCCACCTACCTACACCGATAAACTCATCTTT.

The sample holds a few counts of this clone. At one of its ends the junction is not consistent with the germline gene, which may arise from a read error. Distinct nucleotide sequences in the sample also encode this CDR3. V and J are TRDV1 and TRDJ1, with TRDD3 identical over 10 bases. The CDR3 runs 16 residues. CDR1 and CDR2 from the germline V gene are TSWWSYY and QGS. The CDR3: CALGEPGGDTPDKLIF. The CDR3 bases are TGTGCTCTTGGGGAACCTGGGGGGGATACGCCCGATAAACTTATCTTT.

The chain uses TRDV2 and TRDJ1; 7 bases agree with TRDD3. CDR1 is GEAIGNYY, CDR2 EKD, per germline. The CDR3 is made up of 11 amino acids. Unmatched junction bases numbered 4, after V lost 0 bases and J lost 13 bases. DNA for the CDR3: TGTGCCTGTGACACCGGTGGGGGACACATCTTT. Amino acids: CACDTGGGHIF.

This clone was counted between two and nine times. The genes are TRDV1 and TRDJ1; 8 nucleotides match TRDD3. This CDR3 spans 20 amino acids. Germline trimming cut 0 bases from V and 0 bases from J; bases unmatched to any gene: 15. Germline V CDR1 and CDR2: TSWWSYY, QGS. CDR3 region: CALGELVFRAGGLYTDKLIF. CDR3 coding DNA: TGTGCTCTTGGGGAACTAGTCTTCCGAGCTGGGGGACTCTACACCGATAAACTCATCTTT.

This clone appeared a few times. The chain has TRDV1 and TRDJ1; 8 nucleotides match TRDD3. CDR1 and CDR2 (germline): TSWWSYY, QGS. The CDR3 has 19 residues. Trimming at V came to 11 bases and at J to 0 bases, leaving 23 bases not matched to a gene. In nucleotides, the CDR3 is TGTGCTTTGTTCGCTGCGGAGTGTGTGGGGGATCTTTACACCGATAAACTCATCTTT. Its translation: CALFAAECVGDLYTDKLIF.

This clone was observed a few times. The V gene is TRDV1, the J gene TRDJ1; D possibly corresponds to TRDD3 (5 bases). Trimming removed 6 bases at V and 9 bases at J, with 23 bases between. Germline lookup yields CDR1 TSWWSYY and CDR2 QGS. The CDR3 contains 15 residues. CDR3 DNA sequence: TGTGCTCTTGGCCCTCCACTGGCACCCCGCAGGGAACTCATCTTT. Amino acids: CALGPPLAPRRELIF.

The chain employs TRDV1 and TRDJ1; 12 nucleotides line up with TRDD3. Germline V CDR1 and CDR2: TSWWSYY, QGS. V gave up 1 base and J gave up 4 bases; unmatched junction bases: 31. This CDR3 spans 25 amino acids. The CDR3 DNA reads TGTGCTCTTGGGGAACGAATCCTTCCCATCATCCCTCTACTGGGGGATACCCGGGGATGCGATAAACTCATCTTT. Protein product: CALGERILPIIPLLGDTRGCDKLIF.

The V gene is TRDV1, the J gene TRDJ1; 9 bases line up with TRDD3. This CDR3 spans 24 amino acids. Germline V gene sequence: CDR1 TSWWSYY, CDR2 QGS. With V trimmed by 5 bases and J by 1 base, 32 bases remained unmatched. DNA for the CDR3: TGTGCTCTTGGGACCCCGGGTCCTACCTGGGGAGTAGTACTGGGGGACGCTACCACCGATAAACTCATCTTT. Its translation: CALGTPGPTWGVVLGDATTDKLIF.

The chain uses TRDV2 and TRDJ1; TRDD3 agrees at 9 bases. The CDR3 loop spans 22 amino acids. Germline V gene sequence: CDR1 GEAIGNYY, CDR2 EKD. The V segment lost 3 bases and the J segment 0 bases; nucleotides outside the gene matches: 25. This chain's CDR3 is CACDGPHPAVRGIQYYTDKLIF. In DNA form, the CDR3 reads TGTGCCTGTGACGGACCCCACCCAGCAGTGCGGGGGATACAGTACTACACCGATAAACTCATCTTT.

This clone was seen a handful of times. V gene TRDV1 combines with J gene TRDJ1, with a weak D call TRDD3 (5 bases). Between the trimmed V and J ends, which lost 0 bases and 0 bases, there was a span of 23 bases. The CDR3 totals 20 residues. Germline assignment: CDR1 TSWWSYY and CDR2 QGS. The CDR3 DNA sequence: TGTGCTCTTGGGGAACTGGGGTACAGGGGGGCCGATCGGTACACCGATAAACTCATCTTT. Its translation is CALGELGYRGADRYTDKLIF.

The chain recombines TRDV1 with TRDJ1, with a tentative D call TRDD3 (6 bases). The V gene lost 1 base and the J gene lost 0 bases, with 24 bases spanning the gap. Per germline, CDR1 TSWWSYY and CDR2 QGS. This CDR3 has 20 amino acids. The CDR3 DNA follows: TGTGCTCTTGGGGAACCGGAGTTCGTCCTCCGGGGGAGGGACACCGATAAACTCATCTTT. Translating gives CALGEPEFVLRGRDTDKLIF.